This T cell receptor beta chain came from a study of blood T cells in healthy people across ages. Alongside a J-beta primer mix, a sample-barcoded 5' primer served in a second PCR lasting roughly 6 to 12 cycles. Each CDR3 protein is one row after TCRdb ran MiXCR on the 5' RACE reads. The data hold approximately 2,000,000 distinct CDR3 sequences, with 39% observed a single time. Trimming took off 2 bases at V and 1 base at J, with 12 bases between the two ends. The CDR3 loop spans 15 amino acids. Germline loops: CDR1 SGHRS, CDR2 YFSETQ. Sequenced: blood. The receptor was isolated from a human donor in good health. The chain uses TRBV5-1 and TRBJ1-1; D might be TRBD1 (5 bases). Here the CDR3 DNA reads TGCGCCAGCAGCTTTACAGGTGGGGAGAACACTGAAGCTTTCTTT. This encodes CASSFTGGENTEAFF.